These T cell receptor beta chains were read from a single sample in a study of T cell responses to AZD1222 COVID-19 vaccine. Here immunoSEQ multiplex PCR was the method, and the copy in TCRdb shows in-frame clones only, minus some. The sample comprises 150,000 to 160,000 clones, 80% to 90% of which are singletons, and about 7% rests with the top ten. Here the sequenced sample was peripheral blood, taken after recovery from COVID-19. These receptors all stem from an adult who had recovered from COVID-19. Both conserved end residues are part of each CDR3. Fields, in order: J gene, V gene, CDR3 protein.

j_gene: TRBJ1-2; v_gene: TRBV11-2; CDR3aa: CASSRTGHYGYTF
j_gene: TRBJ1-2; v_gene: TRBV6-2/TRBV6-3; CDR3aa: CASSSQKEYGYTF
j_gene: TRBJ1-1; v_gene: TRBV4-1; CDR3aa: CASSQETGMNTEAFF
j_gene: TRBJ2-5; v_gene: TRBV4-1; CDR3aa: CASSQLRQAPETQYF
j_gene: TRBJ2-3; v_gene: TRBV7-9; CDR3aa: CASSLSPSDTQYF
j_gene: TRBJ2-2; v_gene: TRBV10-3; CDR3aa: CAISGGGGELFF
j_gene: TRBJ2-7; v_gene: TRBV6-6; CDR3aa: CASREGWQGPYEQYF
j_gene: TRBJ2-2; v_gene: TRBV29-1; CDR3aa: CSVRTGTGGTGELFF
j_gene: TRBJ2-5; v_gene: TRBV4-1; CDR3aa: CASSHADREETQYF
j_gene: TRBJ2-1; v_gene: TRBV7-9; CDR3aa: CASSLSQGLAGPYNEQFF
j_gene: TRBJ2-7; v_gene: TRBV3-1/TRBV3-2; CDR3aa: CASSQVYDHEQYF
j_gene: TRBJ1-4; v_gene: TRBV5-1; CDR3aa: CASSRTGSLATNEKLFF
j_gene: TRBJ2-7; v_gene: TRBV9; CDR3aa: CASSVDLGLSYEQYF
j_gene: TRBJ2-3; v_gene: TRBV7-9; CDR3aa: CASSAPFRSASTDTQYF
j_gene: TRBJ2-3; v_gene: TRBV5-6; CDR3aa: CASRAQGAGTDTQYF
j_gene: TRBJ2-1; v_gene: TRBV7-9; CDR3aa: CASSLAQGSVVYNEQFF
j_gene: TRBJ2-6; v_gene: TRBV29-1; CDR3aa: CSVEDYGDGANVLTF
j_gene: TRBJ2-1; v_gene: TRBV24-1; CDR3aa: CATSDTGLAGGVEQFF
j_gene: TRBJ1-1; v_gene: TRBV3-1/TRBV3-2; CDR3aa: CASSGRDRGSPEAFF
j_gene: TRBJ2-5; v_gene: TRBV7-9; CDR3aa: CASSPPRTKLVTQYF
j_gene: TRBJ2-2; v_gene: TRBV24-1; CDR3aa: CATSDRLYPGELFF
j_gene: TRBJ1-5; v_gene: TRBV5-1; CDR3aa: CASSLLGQGADQPQHF
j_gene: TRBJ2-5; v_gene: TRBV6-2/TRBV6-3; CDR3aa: CASSQGLQETQYF
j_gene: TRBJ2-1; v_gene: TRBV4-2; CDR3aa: CASSQGQAYNEQFF
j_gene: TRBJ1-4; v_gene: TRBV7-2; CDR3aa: CASSLDTGGVKEKLFF
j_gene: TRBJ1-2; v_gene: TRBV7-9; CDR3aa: CASSSDRATGYTF
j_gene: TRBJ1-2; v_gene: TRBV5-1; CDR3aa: CASSSYGQGADYGYTF
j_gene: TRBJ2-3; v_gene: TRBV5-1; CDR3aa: CASSLVPLAGDTDTQYF
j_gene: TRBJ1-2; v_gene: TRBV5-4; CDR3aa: CASSLVSFYGYTF
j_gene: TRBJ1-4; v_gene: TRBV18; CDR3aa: CASSPGATNEKLFF
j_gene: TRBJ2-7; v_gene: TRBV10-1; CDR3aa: CASSGQGTYEQYF
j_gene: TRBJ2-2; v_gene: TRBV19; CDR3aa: CASTQGGGTGELFF
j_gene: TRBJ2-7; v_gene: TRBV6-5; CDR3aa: CASRARLASLNEQYF
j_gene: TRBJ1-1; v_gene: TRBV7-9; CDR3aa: CASSFQGFAEAFF
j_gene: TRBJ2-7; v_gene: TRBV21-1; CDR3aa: CASSKIFTSGRYEQYF
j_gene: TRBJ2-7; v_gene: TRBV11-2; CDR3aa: CASSVERGQEQYF
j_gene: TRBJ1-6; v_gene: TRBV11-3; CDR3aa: CASSRLRSSYNSPLHF
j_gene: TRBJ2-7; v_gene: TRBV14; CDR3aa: CASSQATSGRLRRIGEQYF
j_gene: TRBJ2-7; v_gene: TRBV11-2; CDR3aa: CASSLRTTYEQYF
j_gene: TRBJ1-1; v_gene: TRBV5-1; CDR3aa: CASSYGQGENTEAFF
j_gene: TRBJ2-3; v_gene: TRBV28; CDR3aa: CASSSTGRAGDTQYF
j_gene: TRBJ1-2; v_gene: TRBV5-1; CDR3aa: CASSLDYYGYTF
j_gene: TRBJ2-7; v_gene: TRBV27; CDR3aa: CASSGQGGEQYF
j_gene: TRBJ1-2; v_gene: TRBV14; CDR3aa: CASSRWTGLNYGYTF
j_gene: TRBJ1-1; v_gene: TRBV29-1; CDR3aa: CSVVQGEAFF
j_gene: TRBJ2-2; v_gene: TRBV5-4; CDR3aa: CASRPSGRNTGELFF
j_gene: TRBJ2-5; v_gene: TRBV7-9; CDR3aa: CASSLGSHGLETQYF
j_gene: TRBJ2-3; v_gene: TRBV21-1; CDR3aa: CASSKPRQGTDTQYF
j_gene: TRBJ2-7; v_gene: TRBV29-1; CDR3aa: CSVEGQDYEQYF
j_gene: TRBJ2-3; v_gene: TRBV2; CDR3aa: CASSERAPRDTQYF